Listed here are 10 T cell receptor beta chains from one sample, sequenced in a study of blood T cell repertoires in COVID-19. Method: immunoSEQ multiplex PCR; TCRdb's copy keeps in-frame clones and lacks some. The data hold some 260,000 clones, with under 90% observed a single time. Sample: peripheral blood. These receptors were collected from a woman aged 18-29 years with acute or convalescent COVID-19.

This clone appeared a single time. The chain carries TRBV5-1 and TRBJ2-3, with TRBD1 matching over 7 bases. Trimming at V came to 3 bases and at J to 0 bases, leaving 10 bases not matched to a gene. The CDR3 contains 17 residues. From germline, CDR1 is SGHRS and CDR2 YFSETQ. In DNA, the CDR3 is TGCGCCAGCAGCTCCCGGGACAGAAGAACTAGCACAGATACGCAGTATTTT. It translates to CASSSRDRRTSTDTQYF.

This clone turned up a few times. The V gene is TRBV18, the J gene TRBJ2-5; no firm D call. V dropped 6 bases and J dropped 1 base, with 9 bases sitting between them. From germline, CDR1 is KGHSH and CDR2 LQKENI. This CDR3 has 13 residues. The CDR3 loop is CASSQVAQETQYF. CDR3 sequence (DNA): TGTGCCAGCTCCCAAGTAGCCCAAGAGACCCAGTACTTC.

The chain employs TRBV4-2 and TRBJ1-2, with 7 bases identical to TRBD1. V was pared by 1 base and J by 4 bases, with 12 bases of the junction left unmatched. This CDR3 region has 17 residues. CDR1 is LGHNA and CDR2 is YNFKEQ in the germline V gene. CDR3 residues: CASSQAGTVGIGYGYTF. Written as DNA, the CDR3 is TGTGCCAGCAGCCAAGCCGGGACAGTTGGTATTGGCTATGGCTACACCTTC.

The chain recombines TRBV10-3 with TRBJ1-2; 9 bases fit TRBD1. This CDR3 region has 15 residues. CDR1 is ENHRY and CDR2 is SYGVKD in the germline V gene. Unmatched junction bases numbered 9, after V lost 2 bases and J lost 8 bases. CDR3 in amino acids: CAISEGRDRVYGYTF. The CDR3 DNA sequence: TGTGCCATCAGTGAGGGTCGGGACAGGGTATACGGCTACACCTTC.

This clone has just one count. This sequence joins TRBV18 and TRBJ2-2, with 9 bases aligning to TRBD1. The V gene end was trimmed by 3 bases and the J gene end by 6 bases; junction bases not matched to a gene: 5. The germline V gene encodes CDR1 KGHSH and CDR2 LQKENI. The CDR3 is 15 residues long. The CDR3 bases are TGTGCCAGCTCACCGGGACAGGGCTTCGCCGGGGAGCTGTTTTTT. As protein: CASSPGQGFAGELFF.

The gene calls are TRBV5-1 and TRBJ2-3; 8 nucleotides agree with TRBD2. The CDR3 is 15 amino acids. Germline V gene data show CDR1 as SGHRS and CDR2 as YFSETQ. Trimming cost V 2 bases and J 5 bases; bases outside gene matches: 7. The CDR3 region is CASSLGSGAEDTQYF. CDR3 in DNA: TGCGCCAGCAGCTTAGGTAGCGGGGCGGAAGATACGCAGTATTTT.

This chain joins TRBV18 and TRBJ2-7; TRBD2 is a possible D gene (8 bases). The CDR3 totals 17 residues. Germline-derived CDR1 and CDR2 are KGHSH and LQKENI. V was clipped by 0 bases and J by 5 bases, with 20 bases between them. The CDR3 DNA reads as TGTGCCAGCTCACCACCGGCCCCTCTCGGGAGGGGGCACGAGCAGTACTTC. Encoded protein: CASSPPAPLGRGHEQYF.

CDR3 sequence reads: CASILGDTSYGYTF. CDR3 nucleotides: TGTGCCAGCATCCTTGGGGACACTAGCTATGGCTACACCTTC. This chain connects TRBV6-5 to TRBJ1-2; a weak D match, TRBD1 (6 bases). The CDR3 spans 14 residues. The V gene's germline CDR1 is MNHEY and CDR2 SVGAGI. Trimming took 7 bases from V and 4 from J, leaving 16 bases between them.

The rearrangement joins TRBV9 to TRBJ2-2; 10 nucleotides match TRBD2. Unmatched junction bases numbered 3, after V lost 1 base and J lost 3 bases. CDR3 length equals 16 residues. Germline assignment: CDR1 SGDLS and CDR2 YYNGEE. In DNA form, the CDR3 reads TGTGCCAGCAGCGTACTAGCGGGAGACTACACCGGGGAGCTGTTTTTT. It is translated as CASSVLAGDYTGELFF. The full variable domain, in which reference TRBV9 and TRBJ2-2 provide the parts outside the CDR3, is DSGVTQTPKHLITATGQRVTLRCSPRSGDLSVYWYQQSLDQGLQFLIQYYNGEERAKGNILERFSAQQFPDLHSELNLSSLELGDSALYFCASSVLAGDYTGELFFGEGSRLTVL.

The chain couples TRBV27 to TRBJ2-5; TRBD1 might be the D (6 bases). The CDR3 is made up of 14 amino acids. The V and J ends lost 5 bases and 3 bases respectively, with 13 bases between them. CDR1 MNHEY and CDR2 SMNVEV come from the germline V gene (reference sequence). CDR3 in amino acids: CASSPWTAEETQYF. CDR3 nucleotides: TGTGCCAGCAGTCCCTGGACAGCTGAAGAGACCCAGTACTTC.